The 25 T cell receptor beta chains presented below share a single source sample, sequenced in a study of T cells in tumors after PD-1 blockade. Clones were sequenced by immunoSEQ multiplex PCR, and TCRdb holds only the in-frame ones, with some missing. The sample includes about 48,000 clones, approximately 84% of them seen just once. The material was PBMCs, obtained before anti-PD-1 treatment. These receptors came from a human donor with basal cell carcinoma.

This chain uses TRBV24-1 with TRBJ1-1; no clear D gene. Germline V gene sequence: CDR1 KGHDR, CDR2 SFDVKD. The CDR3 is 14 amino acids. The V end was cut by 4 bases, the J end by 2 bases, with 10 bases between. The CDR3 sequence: CATSEPGPNTEAFF. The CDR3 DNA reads TGTGCCACCAGTGAACCGGGTCCTAACACTGAAGCTTTCTTT.

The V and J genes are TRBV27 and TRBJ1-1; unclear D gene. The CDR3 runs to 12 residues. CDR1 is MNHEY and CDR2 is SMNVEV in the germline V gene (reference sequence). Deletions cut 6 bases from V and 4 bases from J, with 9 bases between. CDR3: CASRGAGTEAFF. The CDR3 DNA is TGTGCCAGCAGGGGCGCGGGCACTGAAGCTTTCTTT.

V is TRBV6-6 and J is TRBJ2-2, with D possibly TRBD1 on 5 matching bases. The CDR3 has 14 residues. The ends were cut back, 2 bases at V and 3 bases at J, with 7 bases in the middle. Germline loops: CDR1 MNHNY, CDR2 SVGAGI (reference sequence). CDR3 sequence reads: CASSYQGDTGELFF. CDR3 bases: TGTGCCAGCAGTTACCAGGGCGACACCGGGGAGCTGTTTTTT.

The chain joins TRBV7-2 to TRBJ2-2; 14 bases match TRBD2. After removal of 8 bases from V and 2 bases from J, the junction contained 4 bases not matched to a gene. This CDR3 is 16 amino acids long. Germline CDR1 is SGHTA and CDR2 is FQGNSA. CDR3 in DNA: TGTGCCAGCCGGACTAGCGGGGGGAAAAACACCGGGGAGCTGTTTTTT. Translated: CASRTSGGKNTGELFF. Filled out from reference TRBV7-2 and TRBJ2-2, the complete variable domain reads GAGVSQSPSNKVTEKGKDVELRCDPISGHTALYWYRQSLGQGLEFLIYFQGNSAPDKSGLPSDRFSAERTGGSVSTLTIQRTQQEDSAVYLCASRTSGGKNTGELFFGEGSRLTVL.

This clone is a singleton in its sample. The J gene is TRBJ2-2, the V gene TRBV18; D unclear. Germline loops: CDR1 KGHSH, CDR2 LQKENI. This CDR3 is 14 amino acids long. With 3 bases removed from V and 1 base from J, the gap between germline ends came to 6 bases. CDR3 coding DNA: TGTGCCAGCTCACCCCTAGGGAACACCGGGGAGCTGTTTTTT. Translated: CASSPLGNTGELFF.

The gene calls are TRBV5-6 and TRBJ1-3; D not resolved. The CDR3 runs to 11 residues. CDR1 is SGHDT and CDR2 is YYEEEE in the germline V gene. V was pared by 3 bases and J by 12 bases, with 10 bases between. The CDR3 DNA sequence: TGTGCCAGCAGCTCATCCGGGATCATATATTTT. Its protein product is CASSSSGIIYF.

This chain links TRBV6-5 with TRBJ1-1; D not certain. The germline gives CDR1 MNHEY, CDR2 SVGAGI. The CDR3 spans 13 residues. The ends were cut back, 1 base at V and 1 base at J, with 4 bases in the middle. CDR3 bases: TGTGCCAGCAGTTACTTAGAGAACACTGAAGCTTTCTTT. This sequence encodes CASSYLENTEAFF.

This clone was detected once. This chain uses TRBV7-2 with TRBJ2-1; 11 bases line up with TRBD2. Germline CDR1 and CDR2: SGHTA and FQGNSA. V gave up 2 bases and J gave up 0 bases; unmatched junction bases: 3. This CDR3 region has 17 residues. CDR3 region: CASSLRTSGRSYNEQFF. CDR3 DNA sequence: TGTGCCAGCAGCTTACGGACTAGCGGGCGCTCCTACAATGAGCAGTTCTTC.

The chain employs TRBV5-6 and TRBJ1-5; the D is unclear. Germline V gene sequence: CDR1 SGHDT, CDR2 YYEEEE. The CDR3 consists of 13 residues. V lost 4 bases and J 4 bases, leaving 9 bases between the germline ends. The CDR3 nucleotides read TGTGCCAGCAGCCGGGGAGGGAATCAGCCCCAGCATTTT. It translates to CASSRGGNQPQHF.

The CDR3 DNA follows: TGTGCCAGTAGTATCTTGCAGGGAGGGTACAATGAGCAGTTCTTC. This sequence encodes CASSILQGGYNEQFF. The chain employs TRBV19 and TRBJ2-1; 7 bases match TRBD2. Germline trimming cut 3 bases from V and 4 bases from J; bases unmatched to any gene: 6. Germline V lookup: CDR1 LNHDA, CDR2 SQIVND (reference sequence). CDR3 length: 15 amino acids.

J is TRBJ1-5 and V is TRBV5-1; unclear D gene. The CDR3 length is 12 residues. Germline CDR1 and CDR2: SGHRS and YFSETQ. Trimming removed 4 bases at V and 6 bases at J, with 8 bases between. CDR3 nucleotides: TGCGCCAGCAGCACCAGAATTCAGCCCCAGCATTTT. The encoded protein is CASSTRIQPQHF.

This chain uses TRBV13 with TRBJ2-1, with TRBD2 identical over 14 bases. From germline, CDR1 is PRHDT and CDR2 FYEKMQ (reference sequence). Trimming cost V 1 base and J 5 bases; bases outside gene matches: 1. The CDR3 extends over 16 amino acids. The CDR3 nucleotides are TGTGCCAGCAGCTTAGCGGGACTAGCGGGGGACAATGAGCAGTTCTTC. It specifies CASSLAGLAGDNEQFF.

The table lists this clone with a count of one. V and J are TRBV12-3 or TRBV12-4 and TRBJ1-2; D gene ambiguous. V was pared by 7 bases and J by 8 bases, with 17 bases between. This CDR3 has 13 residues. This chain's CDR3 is CASTPGFLRGYTF. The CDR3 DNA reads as TGTGCCAGCACCCCTGGTTTTCTGAGGGGCTACACCTTC.

The CDR3 is CASSLGGLAGDTQYF. DNA for the CDR3: TGCGCCAGCAGCTTGGGCGGCCTAGCAGGGGATACGCAGTATTTT. The chain uses TRBV5-1 and TRBJ2-3; D is possibly TRBD1 or TRBD2 (5 bases each). This CDR3 has 15 residues. The germline V gene has CDR1 SGHRS and CDR2 YFSETQ. V was cut by 0 bases and J by 6 bases, with 14 bases left in between.

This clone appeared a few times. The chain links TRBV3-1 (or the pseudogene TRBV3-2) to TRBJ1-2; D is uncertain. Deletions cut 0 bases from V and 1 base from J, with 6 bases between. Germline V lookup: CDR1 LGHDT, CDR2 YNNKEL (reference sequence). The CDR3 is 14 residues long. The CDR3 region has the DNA TGTGCCAGCAGCCAAGATGCCGGTAACTATGGCTACACCTTC. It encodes CASSQDAGNYGYTF.

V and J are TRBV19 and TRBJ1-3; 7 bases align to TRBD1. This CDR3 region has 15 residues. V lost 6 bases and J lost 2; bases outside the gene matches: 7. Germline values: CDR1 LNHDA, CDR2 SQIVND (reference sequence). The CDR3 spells CASRGTGVPGNTIYF. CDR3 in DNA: TGTGCCAGTAGAGGAACAGGGGTTCCTGGAAACACCATATATTTT.

The CDR3 coding sequence is TGTGCCAGCAGCACGGACACCAAAAACATTCAGTACTTC. Translation gives CASSTDTKNIQYF. The chain recombines TRBV5-5 with TRBJ2-4; TRBD1 is a possible D gene (5 bases). Germline V gives CDR1 SGHKS, CDR2 YYEKEE (reference sequence). The germline V and J ends were trimmed by 4 bases and 2 bases, with 7 bases remaining between them. This CDR3 comprises 13 residues.

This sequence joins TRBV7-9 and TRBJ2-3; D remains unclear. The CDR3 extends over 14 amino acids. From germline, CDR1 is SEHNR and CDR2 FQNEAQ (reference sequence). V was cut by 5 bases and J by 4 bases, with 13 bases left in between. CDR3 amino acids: CASSPRGPPDTQYF. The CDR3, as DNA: TGTGCCAGCAGCCCACGAGGCCCCCCAGATACGCAGTATTTT.

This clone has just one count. In nucleotides, the CDR3 is TGTGCCAGCAGCCTCCTGGACAGGGGGCTCAGCACAGATACGCAGTATTTT. Protein product: CASSLLDRGLSTDTQYF. V usage is TRBV14 and J usage is TRBJ2-3; 11 bases are a match to TRBD1. Germline V gene sequence: CDR1 SGHDN, CDR2 FVKESK. The CDR3 contains 17 residues. The J segment lost 0 bases and the V segment lost 4 bases, leaving 6 bases of the junction unmatched.

The CDR3 sequence is CASSQWGQNEQFF. In nucleotides, the CDR3 is TGTGCCAGCAGCCAATGGGGCCAGAATGAGCAGTTCTTC. The chain has TRBV3-1 (or the pseudogene TRBV3-2) and TRBJ2-1; D may be TRBD1 (5 bases). V was trimmed by 2 bases and J by 7 bases, leaving 9 bases between them. CDR1 and CDR2 (germline): LGHDT, YNNKEL (reference sequence). The CDR3 covers 13 residues.

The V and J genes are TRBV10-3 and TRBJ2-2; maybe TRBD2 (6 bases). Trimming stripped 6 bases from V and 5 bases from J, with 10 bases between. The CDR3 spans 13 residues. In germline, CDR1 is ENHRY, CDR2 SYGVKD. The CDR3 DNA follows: TGTGCCATCAGACTGGGGGGTACCGGGGAGCTGTTTTTT. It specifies CAIRLGGTGELFF.

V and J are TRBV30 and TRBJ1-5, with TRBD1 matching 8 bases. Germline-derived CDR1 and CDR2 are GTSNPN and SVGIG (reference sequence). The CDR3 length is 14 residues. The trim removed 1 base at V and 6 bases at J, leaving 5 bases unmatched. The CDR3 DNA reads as TGTGCCTGGAGTGGAACAGGGGGGGGTCAGCCCCAGCATTTT. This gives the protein CAWSGTGGGQPQHF.

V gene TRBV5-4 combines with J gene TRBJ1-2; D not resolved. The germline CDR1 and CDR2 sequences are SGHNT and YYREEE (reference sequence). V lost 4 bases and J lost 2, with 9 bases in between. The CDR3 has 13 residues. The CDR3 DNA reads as TGTGCCAGCAGCCAGACCGAGAACTATGGCTACACCTTC. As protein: CASSQTENYGYTF.

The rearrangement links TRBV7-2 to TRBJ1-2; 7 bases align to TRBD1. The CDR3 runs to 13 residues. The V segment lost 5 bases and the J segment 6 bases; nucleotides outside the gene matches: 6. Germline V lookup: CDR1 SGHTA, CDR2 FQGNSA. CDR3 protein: CASSEQGFNGYTF. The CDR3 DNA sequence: TGTGCCAGCAGCGAACAGGGGTTTAATGGCTACACCTTC.

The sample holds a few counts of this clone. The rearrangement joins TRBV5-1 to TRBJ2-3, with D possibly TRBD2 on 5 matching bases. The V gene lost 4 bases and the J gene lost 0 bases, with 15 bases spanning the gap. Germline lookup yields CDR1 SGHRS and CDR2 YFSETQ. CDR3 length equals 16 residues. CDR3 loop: CASSRRPADSTDTQYF. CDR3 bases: TGCGCCAGCAGCAGGAGGCCGGCTGATAGCACAGATACGCAGTATTTT.